Following are 30 T cell receptor beta chains from one sample sequenced in a study of post-analysis software for immune sequencing data. Unique molecular identifiers had been added to the TCR beta cDNA libraries. Using its own MiXCR run on the PCR reads, TCRdb lists one record per CDR3 protein. This sample has approximately 660,000 distinct CDR3 sequences, with over 45% found just once. Study findings and constraints: About five TRBV segments (TRBV5-6, TRBV5-1 and TRBV20-1 among them) occurred more frequently in patients than in controls.

Antigens for these TCRs are unknown. The sample comprised blood. These receptor sequences come from a girl aged 2 to 9 with multiple sclerosis.

The genes are TRBV29-1 and TRBJ1-1, with D unclear. The V end lost 4 bases, the J end lost 1 base, and 10 bases lay between the germline ends. Per the germline V gene, CDR1 is SQVTM and CDR2 is ANQGSEA. There are 13 residues in the CDR3. The chain's CDR3 is CSVGTDKNTEAFF. The DNA for the CDR3 is TGCAGCGTTGGGACGGATAAGAACACTGAAGCTTTCTTT.

On this clonotype itself: Germline is not matched at one junction end, which may reflect a read error. J is TRBJ2-2 and V is TRBV11-2; 8 bases are shared with TRBD1. Germline CDR1 is SGHAT and CDR2 is FQNNGV. The length of the CDR3 is 16 residues. The CDR3 nucleotides are TGTGCCAGCAACTTAGGACAGGGCCCGAGCACCGGGGAGCTGTTTTTT. Protein product: CASNLGQGPSTGELFF.

The chain uses TRBV20-1 and TRBJ2-1, with 7 bases that match TRBD2. CDR3 size: 13 residues. V gave up 2 bases and J gave up 5 bases; unmatched junction bases: 3. The germline CDR1 and CDR2 sequences are DFQATT and SNEGSKA (reference sequence). CDR3 protein: CSARLAANNEQFF. CDR3 in DNA: TGCAGTGCTAGACTAGCGGCGAACAATGAGCAGTTCTTC.

The chain couples TRBV29-1 to TRBJ2-5; TRBD2 agrees at 8 bases. Germline V gives CDR1 SQVTM, CDR2 ANQGSEA. Trimming removed 5 bases from V and 2 bases from J; junction bases left unmatched: 4. The CDR3 consists of 13 residues. Here the CDR3 reads CSVLGGGQETQYF. CDR3 sequence (DNA): TGCAGCGTTTTAGGCGGGGGGCAAGAGACCCAGTACTTC.

V is TRBV29-1 and J is TRBJ2-5, with a possible D match to TRBD2 (5 bases). The J call could be wrong; TRBJ2-7 is a better fit for the DNA end. The CDR3 loop spans 13 amino acids. From germline, CDR1 is SQVTM and CDR2 ANQGSEA. The CDR3 here is CSVMAGASYEQYF. The CDR3 DNA sequence: TGCAGCGTTATGGCGGGTGCCTCCTACGAGCAGTACTTC.

This chain uses TRBV6-5 with TRBJ2-1, with 10 bases fitting TRBD2. V was clipped by 4 bases and J by 6 bases; unmatched bases: 9. The CDR3 has 16 residues. The germline CDR1 and CDR2 sequences are MNHEY and SVGAGI. In DNA form, the CDR3 reads TGTGCCAGCAGTTTAGGTCCTAGCGGGAGCGGCAATGAGCAGTTCTTC. Its translation: CASSLGPSGSGNEQFF.

A single count supports this clonotype. The chain uses TRBV3-1 and TRBJ2-7; D is undetermined. The end of the DNA aligns better with TRBJ2-5, so the J call may be wrong. Germline V lookup: CDR1 LGHDT, CDR2 YNNKEL (reference sequence). The CDR3 contains 13 residues. In DNA, the CDR3 is TGTGCCAGCAGCCAGTTTTTCCAAGAGACCCAGTACTTC. Translating it yields CASSQFFQETQYF.

This chain uses TRBV10-3 with TRBJ1-2; D unclear. This CDR3 spans 13 amino acids. Germline CDR1 is ENHRY and CDR2 is SYGVKD. V shed 4 bases and J shed 3 bases, with 9 bases lying between them. This CDR3 reads CAISAPGDYGYTF. Here the CDR3 DNA reads TGTGCCATCAGTGCACCCGGGGACTATGGCTACACCTTC.

The J gene is TRBJ1-1, the V gene TRBV12-3 or TRBV12-4, with D perhaps matching TRBD1 (5 bases). Trimming took off 5 bases at V and 3 bases at J, with 13 bases between the two ends. The CDR3 consists of 14 residues. The CDR3 region is CASSEMGGDTEAFF. In DNA, the CDR3 is TGTGCCAGCAGTGAAATGGGGGGGGACACTGAAGCTTTCTTT.

The rearrangement uses TRBV12-3 or TRBV12-4 and TRBJ2-1; D gene unclear. This CDR3 is built from 16 residues. V shed 4 bases and J shed 4 bases, with 17 bases lying between them. The CDR3 loop reads CASSSFHPTLYNEQFF. As DNA, the CDR3 is TGTGCCAGCAGTTCATTCCACCCAACCCTGTACAATGAGCAGTTCTTC.

The rearrangement uses TRBV6-5 and TRBJ2-6, with no clear D. The CDR3 totals 15 residues. V was clipped by 5 bases and J by 4 bases, with 12 bases between them. Germline CDR1 MNHEY, CDR2 SVGAGI. CDR3 protein: CASSARAAGANVLTF. CDR3 DNA: TGTGCCAGCAGTGCTAGGGCGGCCGGGGCCAACGTCCTGACTTTC.

The rearrangement joins TRBV29-1 to TRBJ2-1; TRBD1 agrees at 7 bases. Losses at the gene ends were 8 bases for V and 10 bases for J; bases not matched to a gene: 8. Germline values: CDR1 SQVTM, CDR2 ANQGSEA. The CDR3 has 11 residues. CDR3 DNA: TGCAGCACCTCTTGGGGACAGGAGCAGTTCTTC. Residues: CSTSWGQEQFF.

This clonotype came up many times. The chain combines TRBV20-1 with TRBJ2-5; D uncertain. This CDR3 is 10 amino acids long. V lost 5 bases and J lost 4, with 5 bases in between. The V gene's germline CDR1 is DFQATT and CDR2 SNEGSKA (reference sequence). The CDR3 region has the DNA TGCAGTGCTCCGAGAGAGACCCAGTACTTC. Residues: CSAPRETQYF.

This chain uses TRBV6-5 with TRBJ1-1; 9 bases agree with TRBD1. The CDR3 contains 16 residues. The ends lost 6 bases at V and 1 base at J; junction bases unmatched: 9. Germline assignment: CDR1 MNHEY and CDR2 SVGAGI. CDR3 amino acids: CASRLRPGQGNTEAFF. The DNA of the CDR3 is TGTGCCAGCAGACTACGTCCGGGACAGGGGAACACTGAAGCTTTCTTT.

The gene calls are TRBV5-6 and TRBJ1-5; possible D gene TRBD1, 6 bases. Trimming removed 4 bases from V and 4 bases from J, with 21 bases in between. CDR3 length equals 17 residues. Germline CDR1 is SGHDT and CDR2 is YYEEEE. The CDR3 region is CASSPPTGPRGNQPQHF. The CDR3 region has the DNA TGTGCCAGCAGCCCTCCTACAGGCCCTAGGGGGAATCAGCCCCAGCATTTT.

V is TRBV7-2 and J is TRBJ2-2, with 10 nucleotides matching TRBD2. This CDR3 has 18 residues. V dropped 3 bases and J dropped 0; count of bases not matched to a gene: 7. Germline lookup yields CDR1 SGHTA and CDR2 FQGNSA. The CDR3 is CASSFYGTSASNTGELFF. The CDR3 DNA sequence: TGTGCCAGCAGCTTTTACGGGACTAGCGCCTCGAACACCGGGGAGCTGTTTTTT.

The rearrangement joins TRBV7-2 to TRBJ1-5; no reliable D call. V was trimmed by 3 bases and J by 1 base, leaving 10 bases between them. Germline CDR1 SGHTA, CDR2 FQGNSA. The CDR3 loop spans 15 amino acids. DNA of the CDR3: TGTGCCAGCAGCTTGAGCCAGGAGAGCAATCAGCCCCAGCATTTT. Its translation is CASSLSQESNQPQHF.

This rearrangement joins TRBV12-3 or TRBV12-4 to TRBJ1-4; a possible D gene is TRBD1 (6 bases). V dropped 5 bases and J dropped 8 bases, with 15 bases sitting between them. The CDR3 is made up of 14 amino acids. The CDR3 DNA sequence: TGTGCCAGCAGTCTGAGACAGGTGGAAGAAAAACTGTTTTTT. Translating it yields CASSLRQVEEKLFF.

The chain couples TRBV6-2 or TRBV6-3 to TRBJ1-1; weak D call: TRBD1 (6 bases). This CDR3 region has 15 residues. V lost 4 bases and J lost 5, with 17 bases in between. Looked up from germline, CDR1 is MNHEY and CDR2 is SVGEGT. The DNA of the CDR3 is TGTGCCAGCAGTTGGACGGGGGGCGGAAGAACTGAAGCTTTCTTT. It yields the protein CASSWTGGGRTEAFF.

This rearrangement joins TRBV6-6 to TRBJ1-1; D not resolved. The CDR3 is 13 residues long. V was pared by 6 bases and J by 1 base, with 9 bases between. CDR1 and CDR2 from the germline V gene are MNHNY and SVGAGI (reference sequence). This chain's CDR3 is CASREVTNTEAFF. The CDR3 DNA is TGTGCCAGCAGGGAGGTTACGAACACTGAAGCTTTCTTT.

The chain has TRBV12-3 or TRBV12-4 and TRBJ2-3, with unresolved D. The CDR3 covers 14 residues. Trimming took 6 bases from V and 2 from J, leaving 12 bases between them. This CDR3 is CASSRFTPTDTQYF. The CDR3 DNA reads as TGTGCCAGCAGCCGATTCACCCCCACAGATACGCAGTATTTT.

In its sample, this clonotype was seen once. This chain links TRBV4-3 with TRBJ2-1, with a tentative D call TRBD1 (6 bases). This CDR3 spans 18 amino acids. Germline lookup yields CDR1 LGHNA and CDR2 YSLEER. The germline V and J ends were trimmed by 0 bases and 3 bases, with 18 bases remaining between them. For the CDR3, the DNA is TGCGCCAGCAGCCAAGATAGTCCCGACAGGCTAATCTACAATGAGCAGTTCTTC. As protein: CASSQDSPDRLIYNEQFF.

This chain connects TRBV5-1 to TRBJ1-2, with D perhaps TRBD1 (6 bases). The CDR3 totals 14 residues. Per the germline V gene, CDR1 is SGHRS and CDR2 is YFSETQ. V was clipped by 0 bases and J by 7 bases, with 13 bases between them. The DNA for the CDR3 is TGCGCCAGCAGCTTGGCAGGGGATCTCGTTGGCTACACCTTC. It codes for CASSLAGDLVGYTF.

This chain uses TRBV20-1 with TRBJ2-5; 8 nucleotides match TRBD1. The trim removed 2 bases at V and 4 bases at J, leaving 6 bases unmatched. The length of the CDR3 is 14 residues. CDR1 is DFQATT, CDR2 SNEGSKA, per germline (reference sequence). DNA of the CDR3: TGCAGTGCTAGACCTACAGGGGGGCGAGAGACCCAGTACTTC. This codes for CSARPTGGRETQYF.

Worth noting for this clonotype: Its ends do not fully match the called genes, so a read error is possible. This chain connects TRBV7-2 to TRBJ2-5; D not certain. The end of the DNA aligns better with TRBJ2-7, so the J call may be wrong. This CDR3 contains 13 residues. Per germline, CDR1 SGHTA and CDR2 FQGNSA. CDR3 sequence: CAGSLDGFHEQYF. CDR3 sequence (DNA): TGTGCCGGCAGCTTAGACGGCTTCCACGAGCAGTACTTC.

The chain combines TRBV6-6 with TRBJ2-5; D not resolved. This CDR3 contains 13 residues. Germline-derived CDR1 and CDR2 are MNHNY and SVGAGI (reference sequence). The ends were cut back, 2 bases at V and 5 bases at J, with 9 bases in the middle. The CDR3 nucleotides read TGTGCCAGCAGTTACGATCCTTCGGAGACCCAGTACTTC. Translating it yields CASSYDPSETQYF.

The gene calls are TRBV11-2 and TRBJ2-1; TRBD1 might be the D (5 bases). The CDR3 is made up of 15 amino acids. CDR1 and CDR2 from the germline V gene are SGHAT and FQNNGV. The ends were cut back, 4 bases at V and 4 bases at J, with 14 bases in the middle. The DNA for the CDR3 is TGTGCCAGCAGCTCGGACACTGGACCTTACAATGAGCAGTTCTTC. It encodes CASSSDTGPYNEQFF.

CDR3 in DNA: TGCGCCAGCAGCTCGAGATCAAGAAAGCTGGAAGTCGAAAACATTCAGTACTTC. Its protein product is CASSSRSRKLEVENIQYF. The gene calls are TRBV5-1 and TRBJ2-4; no firm D call. The CDR3 is 18 amino acids. Deletions cut 3 bases from V and 5 bases from J, with 24 bases between. The germline V gene encodes CDR1 SGHRS and CDR2 YFSETQ.

The chain uses TRBV9 and TRBJ2-5; the match to TRBD2 covers 8 bases. CDR3 length equals 17 residues. Germline values: CDR1 SGDLS, CDR2 YYNGEE. V lost 0 bases, J lost 2 bases, and 9 bases stayed unmatched. CDR3: CASSVGGGPIGQETQYF. In nucleotides, the CDR3 is TGTGCCAGCAGCGTAGGCGGGGGGCCCATCGGTCAAGAGACCCAGTACTTC.

The chain employs TRBV30 and TRBJ2-3; tentative D call: TRBD2 (5 bases). Germline CDR1 GTSNPN, CDR2 SVGIG (reference sequence). Trimming took 0 bases from V and 4 from J, leaving 8 bases between them. The CDR3 runs 13 residues. This CDR3 reads CAWSVPGADTQYF. CDR3 coding DNA: TGTGCCTGGAGTGTACCCGGGGCAGATACGCAGTATTTT.